These T cell receptor beta chains were read from a single sample in a study of PD-L1 blockade in urothelial cancer. Here immunoSEQ multiplex PCR was the method, and the copy in TCRdb shows in-frame clones only, minus some. The sample contains some 120,000 clones, 86% of which appear only once. This sample comprised PBMCs, obtained around atezolizumab (anti-PD-L1) treatment. Source of these receptors: a middle-aged man with urothelial cancer. The conserved cysteine and the conserved F or W are not part of the CDR3 here. The order of the fields is V gene, J gene, CDR3 protein.

V gene: TRBV28; J gene: TRBJ1-2; CDR3 protein: ASSLGDTGVRGYT
V gene: TRBV28; J gene: TRBJ1-3; CDR3 protein: ASSSGQVSGNTIY
V gene: TRBV6-1; J gene: TRBJ2-2; CDR3 protein: ASSEGPVRTNTGELF
V gene: TRBV5-1; J gene: TRBJ2-1; CDR3 protein: ASGPINNNEQF
V gene: TRBV27; J gene: TRBJ2-6; CDR3 protein: ASSPHTEFYGANVLT
V gene: TRBV5-1; J gene: TRBJ2-1; CDR3 protein: ASSLEGAEYNEQF
V gene: TRBV30; J gene: TRBJ2-6; CDR3 protein: AWSYSFVLT
V gene: TRBV7-8; J gene: TRBJ1-2; CDR3 protein: ASSLGTQNYGYT
V gene: TRBV28; J gene: TRBJ1-1; CDR3 protein: ASSSGIRAF
V gene: TRBV6-5; J gene: TRBJ2-1; CDR3 protein: ASSHGLVNEQF
V gene: TRBV6-1; J gene: TRBJ2-6; CDR3 protein: ASSNMHSGANVLT
V gene: TRBV10-3; J gene: TRBJ2-1; CDR3 protein: AISESGGNEQF
V gene: TRBV4-2; J gene: TRBJ2-7; CDR3 protein: ASSQDLASGSYEQY
V gene: TRBV7-2; J gene: TRBJ1-5; CDR3 protein: ASSPLGGRNQPQH
V gene: TRBV11-2; J gene: TRBJ2-1; CDR3 protein: ASSKNRGSSYNEQF
V gene: TRBV2; J gene: TRBJ2-7; CDR3 protein: ASRGTSGSYEQY
V gene: TRBV28; J gene: TRBJ1-2; CDR3 protein: ASRLGAQYGYT
V gene: TRBV7-3; J gene: TRBJ2-3; CDR3 protein: ASSPYSSGGTDTQY
V gene: TRBV28; J gene: TRBJ1-1; CDR3 protein: ASSLRTENTEAF
V gene: TRBV6-6; J gene: TRBJ1-4; CDR3 protein: ASSYMGAANEKLF
V gene: TRBV27; J gene: TRBJ2-3; CDR3 protein: ASRGAASTDTQY
V gene: TRBV18; J gene: TRBJ2-1; CDR3 protein: ASSPPLSGRAYNEQF
V gene: TRBV6-5; J gene: TRBJ1-1; CDR3 protein: ASSYRQGGTEAF
V gene: TRBV4-1; J gene: TRBJ1-1; CDR3 protein: ASSAQQENTEAF
V gene: TRBV5-1; J gene: TRBJ2-1; CDR3 protein: ASSLEGEPGWNEQF
V gene: TRBV5-6; J gene: TRBJ2-2; CDR3 protein: ASSLIPGNTGELF
V gene: TRBV7-9; J gene: TRBJ2-3; CDR3 protein: ASSRETDTQY
V gene: TRBV7-6; J gene: TRBJ1-2; CDR3 protein: ASSSRANYGYT
V gene: TRBV19; J gene: TRBJ1-4; CDR3 protein: ASSQTGVPEKLF
V gene: TRBV18; J gene: TRBJ2-2; CDR3 protein: ASCGQGCDTGELF
V gene: TRBV6-1; J gene: TRBJ2-1; CDR3 protein: ASSDSGEAYNEQF
V gene: TRBV11-1; J gene: TRBJ2-7; CDR3 protein: ASSLAGADSNEQY
V gene: TRBV6-5; J gene: TRBJ2-2; CDR3 protein: ASSYSMLAGPGELF
V gene: TRBV5-4; J gene: TRBJ2-6; CDR3 protein: ASNPRGRSSGANVLT
V gene: TRBV21-1; J gene: TRBJ1-1; CDR3 protein: ASSKESCTGETEAF
V gene: TRBV5-1; J gene: TRBJ2-7; CDR3 protein: ASSLDGYEQY
V gene: TRBV2; J gene: TRBJ2-1; CDR3 protein: ASSEVREGRDEQF
V gene: TRBV19; J gene: TRBJ2-2; CDR3 protein: ASGGASNFGELF
V gene: TRBV6-4; J gene: TRBJ2-3; CDR3 protein: ASSVAGGRGDTQY
V gene: TRBV7-9; J gene: TRBJ2-2; CDR3 protein: ASTTGTFGGELF
V gene: TRBV28; J gene: TRBJ2-6; CDR3 protein: ASQTGGWGANVLT
V gene: TRBV28; J gene: TRBJ2-1; CDR3 protein: ASSSAGTSGYNEQF
V gene: TRBV28; J gene: TRBJ1-1; CDR3 protein: ASKTEGRVVAF
V gene: TRBV2; J gene: TRBJ1-5; CDR3 protein: ASSEAGIPSQPQH
V gene: TRBV18; J gene: TRBJ1-1; CDR3 protein: ATGTVTNTEAF
V gene: TRBV19; J gene: TRBJ1-5; CDR3 protein: ASHRGGWSNQPQH
V gene: TRBV20-1; J gene: TRBJ2-5; CDR3 protein: SAAPGTYY
V gene: TRBV11-3; J gene: TRBJ2-7; CDR3 protein: ASSSGGGRASGEQY
V gene: TRBV10-1; J gene: TRBJ2-7; CDR3 protein: ASSPGYYDEQY
V gene: TRBV28; J gene: TRBJ2-2; CDR3 protein: ASSTYTGELF
V gene: TRBV25-1; J gene: TRBJ1-5; CDR3 protein: ASSESGTQNQPQH
V gene: TRBV19; J gene: TRBJ2-7; CDR3 protein: ASSIAVGGAPSYEQY
V gene: TRBV5-1; J gene: TRBJ2-6; CDR3 protein: ASSLKQTSGANVLT
V gene: TRBV30; J gene: TRBJ2-7; CDR3 protein: AWRTTQGIGYEQY
V gene: TRBV7-9; J gene: TRBJ2-7; CDR3 protein: ASSLSGSYEQY
V gene: TRBV7-3; J gene: TRBJ2-3; CDR3 protein: ASSTSTAGTDTQY
V gene: TRBV27; J gene: TRBJ2-7; CDR3 protein: ASSLSDLSSYEQY
V gene: TRBV30; J gene: TRBJ2-7; CDR3 protein: AWSAAGTGKSEQY
V gene: TRBV30; J gene: TRBJ2-3; CDR3 protein: AWELASDTQY
V gene: TRBV11-3; J gene: TRBJ2-5; CDR3 protein: ASSTGQGQETQY